The 25 T cell receptor beta chains listed next were all sequenced from one sample in a study of shared T cell receptors in the human thymus. Profiled with immunoSEQ multiplex PCR; TCRdb holds only in-frame clones, not every one. The sample consists of more than 550,000 clones, around 87% of them appearing once. These data were likewise used in another study, on human thymus T cells.

The material sequenced was thymocytes. These TCRs come from a boy under two years old with a congenital heart defect.

This clone was observed once. The chain links TRBV25-1 to TRBJ1-2, with TRBD1 matching 7 bases. This CDR3 has 13 residues. J lost 1 base, V lost 7 bases, and 3 bases had no gene match. Germline V gene lookup returns CDR1 MGHDK and CDR2 SYGVNS. CDR3 residues: CASIGQDNYGYTF. The CDR3 DNA sequence: TGTGCCAGCATCGGACAGGATAACTATGGCTACACCTTC.

This clone was found once. The chain recombines TRBV6-1 with TRBJ1-1; D remains unclear. With 2 bases removed from V and 9 bases from J, the gap between germline ends came to 10 bases. CDR1 is MNHNS and CDR2 is SASEGT in the germline V gene. This CDR3 comprises 12 residues. The CDR3, as DNA: TGTGCCAGCAGTGAACGCGGAACTCAAGCTTTCTTT. It translates to CASSERGTQAFF.

Remarks on this clone: The same CDR3 also results from other DNA sequences found in this sample. The chain couples TRBV30 to TRBJ2-5; no clear D. Germline V gene data show CDR1 as GTSNPN and CDR2 as SVGIG (reference sequence). This CDR3 is built from 13 residues. V was cut by 0 bases and J by 2 bases, with 7 bases left in between. CDR3 sequence (DNA): TGTGCCTGGAGTGTCGGCGGACAAGAGACCCAGTACTTC. Amino acids: CAWSVGGQETQYF.

The chain employs TRBV19 and TRBJ2-1; maybe TRBD2 (6 bases). The length of the CDR3 is 13 residues. CDR1 is LNHDA, CDR2 SQIVND, per germline (reference sequence). Trimming pared 5 bases from V and 4 bases from J, leaving 9 bases between. CDR3 in amino acids: CASSLAGYNEQFF. The DNA for the CDR3 is TGTGCCAGTAGTTTGGCGGGGTACAATGAGCAGTTCTTC.

The V and J genes are TRBV5-6 and TRBJ1-3; 7 bases align to TRBD1. V shed 3 bases, J shed 0 bases, and the junction held 6 bases outside the gene matches. Germline CDR1 SGHDT, CDR2 YYEEEE. This CDR3 contains 16 residues. The CDR3 protein is CASSSPAGGSGNTIYF. CDR3 DNA sequence: TGTGCCAGCAGCTCCCCTGCAGGGGGCTCTGGAAACACCATATATTTT.

The V gene is TRBV2, the J gene TRBJ2-5, with 7 nucleotides matching TRBD2. The J call may not be correct, given that the DNA end is closer to TRBJ2-7. Germline-derived CDR1 and CDR2 are SNHLY and FYNNEI. The CDR3 consists of 16 residues. The CDR3 DNA is TGTGCCAGCAGCCCCCGCCGGAAGCGGGATATGCACGAGCAGTACTTC. This gives the protein CASSPRRKRDMHEQYF.

The chain couples TRBV14 to TRBJ2-1; D unclear. Germline-derived CDR1 and CDR2 are SGHDN and FVKESK. Trimming pared 7 bases from V and 4 bases from J, leaving 11 bases between. The CDR3 contains 13 residues. In DNA form, the CDR3 reads TGTGCCAGCAATGAGGAGCGTTACAATGAGCAGTTCTTC. Translated: CASNEERYNEQFF.

This chain joins TRBV2 and TRBJ2-5; perhaps TRBD1 as D (5 bases). The CDR3 has 12 amino acids. The V gene lost 6 bases and the J gene lost 4 bases, with 9 bases spanning the gap. Germline V gives CDR1 SNHLY, CDR2 FYNNEI. The DNA of the CDR3 is TGTGCCAGCAGAGGACATGTAGAGACCCAGTACTTC. Its translation is CASRGHVETQYF.

CDR3 protein: CASSVQDMNTEAFF. The DNA of the CDR3 is TGTGCCAGCAGCGTACAGGACATGAACACTGAAGCTTTCTTT. V gene TRBV9 combines with J gene TRBJ1-1; a possible D gene is TRBD1 (5 bases). Germline loops: CDR1 SGDLS, CDR2 YYNGEE. This CDR3 spans 14 amino acids. The V and J ends lost 1 base and 0 bases respectively, with 7 bases between them.

This clone showed up just a few times. The chain has TRBV14 and TRBJ2-1; TRBD2 matches 7 bases. After removal of 1 base from V and 0 bases from J, the junction contained 0 bases not matched to a gene. The CDR3 is 15 residues long. Germline values: CDR1 SGHDN, CDR2 FVKESK. The CDR3 protein is CASSQGGSSYNEQFF. For the CDR3, the DNA is TGTGCCAGCAGCCAAGGCGGGAGCTCCTACAATGAGCAGTTCTTC.

The chain joins TRBV6-6 to TRBJ2-1; 9 bases are a match to TRBD2. This CDR3 comprises 15 residues. CDR1 and CDR2 (germline): MNHNY, SVGAGI (reference sequence). J was trimmed by 8 bases and V by 5 bases; bases with no gene match: 10. CDR3 in DNA: TGTGCCAGCAGTGAGGGGGTTAGCGGGAGCGATGAGCAGTTCTTC. This gives the protein CASSEGVSGSDEQFF.

This chain links TRBV9 with TRBJ2-1; 14 nucleotides line up with TRBD2. Germline V gene lookup returns CDR1 SGDLS and CDR2 YYNGEE. The CDR3 runs 18 residues. The J segment lost 3 bases and the V segment lost 3 bases, leaving 8 bases of the junction unmatched. The CDR3 reads CASSARGTSGRFYNEQFF. The CDR3 DNA sequence: TGTGCCAGCAGCGCGAGGGGGACTAGCGGGAGATTCTACAATGAGCAGTTCTTC.

V and J are TRBV19 and TRBJ1-2; D perhaps matches TRBD1 (5 bases). This CDR3 comprises 11 residues. The germline CDR1 and CDR2 sequences are LNHDA and SQIVND (reference sequence). V dropped 3 bases and J dropped 8 bases, with 7 bases sitting between them. The CDR3 here is CASSIQGGYTF. The DNA of the CDR3 is TGTGCCAGTAGTATCCAGGGAGGCTACACCTTC.

The CDR3 DNA reads TGTGCCAGCAGCCAAGATAATGGAGGATATGGCTACACCTTC. Its protein is CASSQDNGGYGYTF. The chain recombines TRBV14 with TRBJ1-2, with D hard to call. CDR3 length: 14 residues. CDR1 is SGHDN and CDR2 is FVKESK in the germline V gene. Trimming removed 0 bases at V and 5 bases at J, with 10 bases between. The variable domain in full, with the rest retrieved from reference TRBV14 and TRBJ1-2, is EAGVTQFPSHSVIEKGQTVTLRCDPISGHDNLYWYRRVMGKEIKFLLHFVKESKQDESGMPNNRFLAERTGGTYSTLKVQPAELEDSGVYFCASSQDNGGYGYTFGSGTRLTVV.

This chain joins TRBV7-8 and TRBJ1-1; 7 positions match TRBD1. CDR3 length: 14 amino acids. Losses at the gene ends were 11 bases for V and 3 bases for J; bases not matched to a gene: 12. Germline V lookup: CDR1 SGHVS, CDR2 FQNEAQ. This CDR3 is CACAHGQEHTEAFF. DNA for the CDR3: TGTGCCTGCGCTCATGGACAGGAGCACACTGAAGCTTTCTTT. Variable domain in full (rest from reference TRBV7-8 and TRBJ1-1): GAGVSQSPRYKVAKRGQDVALRCDPISGHVSLFWYQQALGQGPEFLTYFQNEAQLDKSGLPSDRFFAERPEGSVSTLKIQRTQQEDSAVYLCACAHGQEHTEAFFGQGTRLTVV.

The chain joins TRBV19 to TRBJ1-1, with 9 positions matching TRBD1. V shed 3 bases, J shed 1 base, and the junction held 6 bases outside the gene matches. CDR3 size: 16 residues. CDR1 and CDR2 (germline): LNHDA, SQIVND (reference sequence). CDR3 DNA sequence: TGTGCCAGTAGTATCCCCCGGGACAGGGCGAACACTGAAGCTTTCTTT. Amino acids: CASSIPRDRANTEAFF. Variable domain in full (rest from reference TRBV19 and TRBJ1-1): DGGITQSPKYLFRKEGQNVTLSCEQNLNHDAMYWYRQDPGQGLRLIYYSQIVNDFQKGDIAEGYSVSREKKESFPLTVTSAQKNPTAFYLCASSIPRDRANTEAFFGQGTRLTVV.

This clone showed up just a few times. The CDR3 here is CASSFFSPRGATEAFF. The CDR3 DNA follows: TGTGCCAGCAGCTTTTTCAGCCCCAGGGGTGCAACTGAAGCTTTCTTT. The V and J genes are TRBV7-9 and TRBJ1-1; D might be TRBD1 (6 bases). The length of the CDR3 is 16 residues. Trimming stripped 3 bases from V and 5 bases from J, with 19 bases between. Germline V CDR1 and CDR2: SEHNR, FQNEAQ (reference sequence).

The chain uses TRBV27 and TRBJ2-7; the D gene is possibly TRBD2 (6 bases). V lost 4 bases, J lost 4 bases, and 11 bases lay in between. This CDR3 region has 13 residues. Germline loops: CDR1 MNHEY, CDR2 SMNVEV (reference sequence). This CDR3 is CASSSGSIYEQYF. DNA of the CDR3: TGTGCCAGCAGTTCCGGGAGCATATACGAGCAGTACTTC.

In its sample, this clone was seen once. This rearrangement joins TRBV29-1 to TRBJ2-3; the match to TRBD2 covers 11 bases. The J segment lost 8 bases and the V segment lost 4 bases, leaving 17 bases of the junction unmatched. Germline V gene data show CDR1 as SQVTM and CDR2 as ANQGSEA. The CDR3 contains 17 residues. CDR3: CSVVTPLAGGPILTQYF. Here the CDR3 DNA reads TGCAGCGTTGTTACTCCCTTAGCGGGAGGGCCTATCCTTACGCAGTATTTT.

The chain has TRBV28 and TRBJ1-4; D not resolved. The germline V gene encodes CDR1 MDHEN and CDR2 SYDVKM. This CDR3 comprises 14 residues. The V gene lost 8 bases and the J gene lost 8 bases, with 18 bases spanning the gap. This CDR3 is CASLHRGEEEKLFF. In DNA, the CDR3 is TGTGCCAGCCTACACCGCGGGGAGGAGGAAAAACTGTTTTTT.

V is TRBV5-1 and J is TRBJ2-1; D is unclear. Germline CDR1 SGHRS, CDR2 YFSETQ. Trimming shortened V by 0 bases and J by 1 base, and 5 bases separated the two germline ends. The CDR3 is made up of 14 amino acids. CDR3 sequence: CASSLDLSYNEQFF. The CDR3, as DNA: TGCGCCAGCAGCTTGGATCTTTCCTACAATGAGCAGTTCTTC.

This clone has just one count. The genes are TRBV12-5 and TRBJ1-1, with D unresolved. Trimming removed 6 bases at V and 3 bases at J, with 11 bases between. CDR1 LGHNT and CDR2 FRNRAP come from the germline V gene. CDR3 length: 13 residues. The CDR3 sequence is CASGRLEDTEAFF. CDR3 DNA: TGTGCTAGTGGCCGATTAGAGGACACTGAAGCTTTCTTT.

This chain uses TRBV30 with TRBJ2-2; D is uncertain. V lost 4 bases and J lost 3, with 27 bases in between. Germline values: CDR1 GTSNPN, CDR2 SVGIG (reference sequence). This CDR3 comprises 19 residues. The CDR3 region has the DNA TGTGCCTGGACTGATCTAGGTCCAAGGAAAAAGCCGGACACCGGGGAGCTGTTTTTT. Translating it yields CAWTDLGPRKKPDTGELFF.

This clone was observed a single time. This chain joins TRBV7-2 and TRBJ2-7, with 9 bases identical to TRBD2. CDR1 is SGHTA, CDR2 FQGNSA, per germline. Germline trimming cut 8 bases from V and 11 bases from J; bases unmatched to any gene: 25. The CDR3 runs to 17 residues. The CDR3 loop reads CASARDSRIGLALLEYF. Written as DNA, the CDR3 is TGTGCCAGCGCACGGGACAGCAGAATAGGACTAGCGCTGCTCGAGTACTTC.

CDR3 protein: CASSSLKLDRIPYEQYF. Written as DNA, the CDR3 is TGCGCCAGCAGCTCCTTAAAGCTGGACAGGATCCCCTACGAGCAGTACTTC. The chain is built from TRBV5-1 and TRBJ2-7, with TRBD1 matching over 7 bases. This CDR3 is 17 amino acids long. J was trimmed by 2 bases and V by 3 bases; bases with no gene match: 14. Germline CDR1 SGHRS, CDR2 YFSETQ.